This paragraph covers one TCR beta chain sequence. No antigen is known for it. This sample is drawn from a study of T cell responses to AZD1222 COVID-19 vaccine. The wider study: The study pooled second doses at about 4 or about 12 weeks. Study-wide points: Two doses of AZD1222 preceded a rise in Spike-specific TCR breadth and depth. Targets within unmutated variant regions were reportedly found for nearly half of spike-specific TCRs. Of the AZD1222 recipients, only six were seropositive at baseline.

The germline V and J ends were trimmed by 6 bases and 1 base, with 13 bases remaining between them. The CDR3 length is 15 residues. CDR1 is MNHEY, CDR2 SVGAGI, per germline. Data came from immunoSEQ multiplex PCR; TCRdb stores just in-frame clones and leaves some out. This table has some 130,000 clones, about 93% appearing once. The TCR comes from an adult in good health. Sequencing was performed on peripheral blood, taken on day 0 of AZD1222 vaccination. The J gene is TRBJ2-1, the V gene TRBV6-5, with D possibly matching TRBD1 (5 bases). CDR3 sequence: CASSRQHRSYNEQFF. CDR3 DNA: TGTGCCAGCAGCCGACAGCACAGGTCCTACAATGAGCAGTTCTTC.